This T cell receptor (beta chain) was recorded in a study of Ad26.COV2.S vaccination and SARS-CoV-2 variants. This clone was seen just once. Data came from immunoSEQ multiplex PCR; TCRdb stores just in-frame clones and leaves some out. The repertoire holds 350,000 to 550,000 clones, with 80% to 90% as singletons. The V end was cut by 4 bases, the J end by 4 bases, with 9 bases between. The germline V gene encodes CDR1 SNHLY and CDR2 FYNNEI. This CDR3 comprises 13 residues. Treatment indicated: approximately 18 received Ad26.COV2.S at low or high dose, single or two shots; several received placebo; per-sample allocation not given. Following the first vaccine or placebo injection, samples were taken on day 63. Whoever gave the sample was an adult aged 18-55 years in Boston.

Sequencing used peripheral blood, obtained in a trial of Ad26.COV2.S vaccine versus placebo. V and J are TRBV2 and TRBJ2-3; D uncertain. This TCR was recovered from a person aged 18-65 years who received the Ad26.COV2.S COVID-19 vaccine or a placebo. The CDR3: CASSGGWPDTQYF. The CDR3 DNA sequence: TGTGCCAGCAGTGGTGGGTGGCCAGATACGCAGTATTTT.